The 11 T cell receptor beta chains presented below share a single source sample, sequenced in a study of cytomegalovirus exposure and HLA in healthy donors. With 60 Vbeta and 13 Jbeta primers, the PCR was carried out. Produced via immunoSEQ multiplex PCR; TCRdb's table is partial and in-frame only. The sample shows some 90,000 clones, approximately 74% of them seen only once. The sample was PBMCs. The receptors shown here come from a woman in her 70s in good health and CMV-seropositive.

CDR3 amino acids: CASSFDRARETQYF. As DNA, the CDR3 is TGTGCCAGCAGCTTCGACAGGGCGAGAGAGACCCAGTACTTC. This chain joins TRBV7-2 and TRBJ2-5; 7 positions match TRBD1. This CDR3 region has 14 residues. V trimming: 3 bases; J trimming: 4 bases; junction bases outside the gene matches: 5. CDR1 is SGHTA, CDR2 FQGNSA, per germline.

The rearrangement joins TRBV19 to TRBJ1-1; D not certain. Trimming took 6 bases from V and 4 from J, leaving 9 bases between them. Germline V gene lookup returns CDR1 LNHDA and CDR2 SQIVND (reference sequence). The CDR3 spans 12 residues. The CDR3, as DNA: TGTGCCAGTAGGGGGAGTGGCACTGAAGCTTTCTTT. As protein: CASRGSGTEAFF.

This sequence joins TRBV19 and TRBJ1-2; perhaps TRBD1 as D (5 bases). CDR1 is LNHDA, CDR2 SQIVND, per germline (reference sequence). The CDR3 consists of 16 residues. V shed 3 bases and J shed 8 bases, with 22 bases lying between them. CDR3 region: CASSIGGPGSSWGYTF. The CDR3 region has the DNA TGTGCCAGTAGTATTGGCGGTCCAGGGTCGTCTTGGGGCTACACCTTC.

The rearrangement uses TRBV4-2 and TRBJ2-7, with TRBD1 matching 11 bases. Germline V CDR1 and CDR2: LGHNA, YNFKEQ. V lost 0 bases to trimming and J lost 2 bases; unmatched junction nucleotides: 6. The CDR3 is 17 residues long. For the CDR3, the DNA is TGTGCCAGCAGCCAAGAGGGGGTGGGACAGGGGGCCTACGAGCAGTACTTC. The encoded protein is CASSQEGVGQGAYEQYF.

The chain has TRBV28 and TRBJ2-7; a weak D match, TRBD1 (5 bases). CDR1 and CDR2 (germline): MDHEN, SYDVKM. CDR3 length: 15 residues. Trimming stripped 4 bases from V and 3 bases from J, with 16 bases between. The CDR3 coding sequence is TGTGCCAGCAGTTCCCGACAGACCCGCGGCTACGAGCAGTACTTC. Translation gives CASSSRQTRGYEQYF.

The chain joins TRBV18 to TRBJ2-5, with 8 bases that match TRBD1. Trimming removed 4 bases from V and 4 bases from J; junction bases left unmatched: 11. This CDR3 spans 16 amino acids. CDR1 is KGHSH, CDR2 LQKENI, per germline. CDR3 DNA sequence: TGTGCCAGCTCACAAACTGCCAGGGGGCAGGGAGAGACCCAGTACTTC. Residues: CASSQTARGQGETQYF.

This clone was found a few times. CDR3 DNA: TGCGCCAGCAGCTTGACAGCCGGTCCCGCCTACGAGCAGTACTTC. It encodes CASSLTAGPAYEQYF. The chain employs TRBV5-1 and TRBJ2-7; D is ambiguous. Trimming left V 1 base short and J 2 bases short, with 13 bases between. Germline CDR1 is SGHRS and CDR2 is YFSETQ. The CDR3 runs to 15 residues.

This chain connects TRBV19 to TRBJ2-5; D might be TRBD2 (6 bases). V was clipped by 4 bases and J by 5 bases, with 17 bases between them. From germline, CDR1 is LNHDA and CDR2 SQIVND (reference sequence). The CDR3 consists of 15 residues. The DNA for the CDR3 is TGTGCCAGTAGTAGGGGGGAGACATTCGGGGAGACCCAGTACTTC. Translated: CASSRGETFGETQYF.

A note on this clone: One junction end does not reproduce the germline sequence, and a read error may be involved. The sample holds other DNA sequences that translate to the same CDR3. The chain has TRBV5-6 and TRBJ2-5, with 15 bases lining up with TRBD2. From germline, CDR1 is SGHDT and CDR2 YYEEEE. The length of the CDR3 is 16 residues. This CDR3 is CASSFRTSGGARTQYF. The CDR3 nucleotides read TGCGCCAGCAGCTTCCGGACTAGCGGGGGGGCGAGGACCCAGTACTTC.

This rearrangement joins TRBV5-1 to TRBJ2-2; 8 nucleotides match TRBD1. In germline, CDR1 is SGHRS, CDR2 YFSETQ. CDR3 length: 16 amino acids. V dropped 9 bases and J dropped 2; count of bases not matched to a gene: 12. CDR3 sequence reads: CATRPLDRANTGELFF. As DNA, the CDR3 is TGCGCCACCCGACCCTTGGACAGGGCCAACACCGGGGAGCTGTTTTTT.

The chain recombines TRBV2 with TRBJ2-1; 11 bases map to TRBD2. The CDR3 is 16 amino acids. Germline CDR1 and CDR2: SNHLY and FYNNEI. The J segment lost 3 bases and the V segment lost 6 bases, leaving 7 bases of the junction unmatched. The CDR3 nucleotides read TGTGCCAGCAGGAGTACTAGCGGGAGTTACTACAATGAGCAGTTCTTC. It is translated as CASRSTSGSYYNEQFF.